One and the same sample provided the 23 T cell receptor beta chains below, sequenced in a study of cytomegalovirus exposure and HLA in healthy donors. The PCR was carried out with 60 Vbeta primers and 13 Jbeta primers. Only in-frame clones appear in the TCRdb table, and some are missing; sequencing was by immunoSEQ multiplex PCR. The sample yields approximately 260,000 clones, roughly 86% seen once. The sequenced material came from PBMCs. Receptor source: a woman between 40 and 55 years old in good health and CMV-seropositive.

Only a few counts were recorded for this clone. The chain recombines TRBV19 with TRBJ2-7; 8 bases match TRBD1. After removal of 3 bases from V and 0 bases from J, the junction contained 22 bases not matched to a gene. The CDR3 loop spans 21 amino acids. Germline V CDR1 and CDR2: LNHDA, SQIVND (reference sequence). CDR3 sequence reads: CASSMYRYSGTGPRASYEQYF. In DNA, the CDR3 is TGTGCCAGTAGTATGTATCGGTACTCCGGGACAGGCCCCAGGGCCTCCTACGAGCAGTACTTC.

In this sample, this clone turned up once. This sequence joins TRBV11-3 and TRBJ2-1; tentatively, D is TRBD2 (6 bases). The germline gives CDR1 SGHNT, CDR2 YENEEA. This CDR3 spans 15 amino acids. V dropped 5 bases and J dropped 2 bases, with 13 bases sitting between them. CDR3 amino acids: CASSRGVQAYNEQFF. In nucleotides, the CDR3 is TGTGCCAGCAGCCGCGGGGTCCAGGCCTACAATGAGCAGTTCTTC. The variable domain in full, completed from reference TRBV11-3 and TRBJ2-1, reads EAGVVQSPRYKIIEKKQPVAFWCNPISGHNTLYWYLQNLGQGPELLIRYENEEAVDDSQLPKDRFSAERLKGVDSTLKIQPAELGDSAVYLCASSRGVQAYNEQFFGPGTRLTVL.

This clone was detected only once. The chain uses TRBV27 and TRBJ1-2; the D gene is possibly TRBD1 (6 bases). Between the trimmed V and J ends, which lost 2 bases and 8 bases, there was a span of 18 bases. There are 15 residues in the CDR3. Germline CDR1 is MNHEY and CDR2 is SMNVEV (reference sequence). DNA of the CDR3: TGTGCCAGCAGTTTAATCGGGACACAGTATCTAGGCTACACCTTC. Amino acids: CASSLIGTQYLGYTF.

V is TRBV28 and J is TRBJ2-7; no clear D. Germline CDR1 reads MDHEN; CDR2 reads SYDVKM. The CDR3 has 13 residues. The V end lost 6 bases, the J end lost 3 bases, and 12 bases lay between the germline ends. CDR3: CASRPPASYEQYF. DNA of the CDR3: TGTGCCAGCAGGCCCCCGGCTAGCTACGAGCAGTACTTC. Using reference TRBV28 and TRBJ2-7 for the parts outside the CDR3, the full variable domain is DVKVTQSSRYLVKRTGEKVFLECVQDMDHENMFWYRQDPGLGLRLIYFSYDVKMKEKGDIPEGYSVSREKKERFSLILESASTNQTSMYLCASRPPASYEQYFGPGTRLTVT.

The rearrangement joins TRBV7-9 to TRBJ2-6, with 9 nucleotides matching TRBD1. CDR3 size: 17 residues. Per the germline V gene, CDR1 is SEHNR and CDR2 is FQNEAQ (reference sequence). With V trimmed by 5 bases and J by 3 bases, 8 bases remained unmatched. The CDR3 coding sequence is TGTGCCAGCAGCCGAGCGACAGGGGGAAATGGGGCCAACGTCCTGACTTTC. Translation: CASSRATGGNGANVLTF.

In this sample, this clone turned up once. This chain uses TRBV25-1 with TRBJ1-3; D is ambiguous. The CDR3 runs 14 residues. V lost 9 bases and J 9 bases, leaving 21 bases between the germline ends. Germline CDR1 is MGHDK and CDR2 is SYGVNS. As DNA, the CDR3 is TGTGCCAGGGAAAGTAGGCCACCTAGAAGCACCATATATTTT. It yields the protein CARESRPPRSTIYF.

The chain uses TRBV30 and TRBJ1-5; 7 bases align to TRBD1. J lost 0 bases, V lost 2 bases, and 4 bases had no gene match. Germline V gene lookup returns CDR1 GTSNPN and CDR2 SVGIG (reference sequence). CDR3 size: 15 residues. CDR3 amino acids: CAWSKGASSNQPQHF. The CDR3 DNA follows: TGTGCCTGGAGTAAGGGGGCCAGTAGCAATCAGCCCCAGCATTTT.

The V and J genes are TRBV28 and TRBJ1-1, with unresolved D. CDR3 length equals 13 residues. The germline V gene encodes CDR1 MDHEN and CDR2 SYDVKM. The V end was cut by 2 bases, the J end by 5 bases, with 9 bases between. This CDR3 is CASSLDSRTEAFF. In DNA, the CDR3 is TGTGCCAGCAGTTTAGACTCTCGGACTGAAGCTTTCTTT.

This chain uses TRBV21-1 with TRBJ1-4; TRBD1, the table's D call, lacks a check against the DNA. TRBV21-1 counts as a pseudogene. The length of the CDR3 is 14 residues. The CDR3 nucleotides read TGTGCCAGCACCCAACAGGGTTCGGACGAAAAACTGTTTTTT. Translation: CASTQQGSDEKLFF.

The chain combines TRBV5-1 with TRBJ2-3, with D possibly matching TRBD2 (5 bases). Trimming stripped 0 bases from V and 3 bases from J, with 8 bases between. CDR1 and CDR2 from the germline V gene are SGHRS and YFSETQ. The CDR3 extends over 14 amino acids. The CDR3 region is CASSLERGTDTQYF. In DNA form, the CDR3 reads TGCGCCAGCAGCTTGGAACGGGGAACAGATACGCAGTATTTT.

This CDR3 reads CASGGPRLAGGYEQYF. Written as DNA, the CDR3 is TGCGCCAGCGGGGGGCCCCGACTAGCGGGAGGCTACGAGCAGTACTTC. The gene calls are TRBV10-2 and TRBJ2-7; TRBD2 aligns across 13 bases. This CDR3 is built from 16 residues. V lost 8 bases to trimming and J lost 3 bases; unmatched junction nucleotides: 10. Looked up from germline, CDR1 is WSHSY and CDR2 is SAAADI.

The chain links TRBV29-1 to TRBJ2-7; TRBD1 aligns across 9 bases. V trimming: 7 bases; J trimming: 7 bases; junction bases outside the gene matches: 5. Germline V gene sequence: CDR1 SQVTM, CDR2 ANQGSEA. The length of the CDR3 is 11 residues. The CDR3 is CSGGQGIEQYF. The CDR3 DNA follows: TGCAGCGGGGGACAGGGAATTGAGCAGTACTTC.

The rearrangement joins TRBV7-2 to TRBJ1-4, with D possibly being TRBD1 (6 bases). V lost 4 bases and J lost 4, with 13 bases in between. Germline values: CDR1 SGHTA, CDR2 FQGNSA. The CDR3 extends over 15 amino acids. The CDR3 spells CASSYGRQVNEKLFF. DNA of the CDR3: TGTGCCAGCAGCTATGGCCGACAGGTTAATGAAAAACTGTTTTTT.

This chain joins TRBV2 and TRBJ1-1; TRBD1 might be the D (6 bases). The CDR3 length is 14 residues. The V gene lost 8 bases and the J gene lost 1 base, with 14 bases spanning the gap. The germline gives CDR1 SNHLY, CDR2 FYNNEI. CDR3 nucleotide sequence: TGTGCCAGCGGGTCCGGGACACCGAACACTGAAGCTTTCTTT. This codes for CASGSGTPNTEAFF.

The V call is TRBV27, the J call TRBJ1-5; D is uncertain. The CDR3 is made up of 14 amino acids. Per the germline V gene, CDR1 is MNHEY and CDR2 is SMNVEV (reference sequence). With 5 bases removed from V and 0 bases from J, the gap between germline ends came to 8 bases. In DNA, the CDR3 is TGTGCCAGCAGTGCGGGAGCTAGCAATCAGCCCCAGCATTTT. Encoded protein: CASSAGASNQPQHF.

This clone is a singleton in its sample. V gene TRBV30 combines with J gene TRBJ1-3; D is undetermined. CDR3 length: 14 residues. V was cut by 3 bases and J by 0 bases, with 9 bases left in between. Germline V gene lookup returns CDR1 GTSNPN and CDR2 SVGIG (reference sequence). CDR3 protein: CAWRLTSSGNTIYF. CDR3 sequence (DNA): TGTGCCTGGAGACTAACCTCCTCTGGAAACACCATATATTTT.

The CDR3 bases are TGTGCCAGCAGCACTACCATCCTTTCGGGAGGCGATGAGCAGTTCTTC. Encoded protein: CASSTTILSGGDEQFF. The V call is TRBV7-2, the J call TRBJ2-1; 7 bases agree with TRBD2. CDR3 size: 16 residues. Germline loops: CDR1 SGHTA, CDR2 FQGNSA. V trimming: 5 bases; J trimming: 8 bases; junction bases outside the gene matches: 15.

The rearrangement joins TRBV28 to TRBJ2-1, with 12 bases identical to TRBD2. This CDR3 region has 17 residues. Losses at the gene ends were 4 bases for V and 7 bases for J; bases not matched to a gene: 11. CDR1 and CDR2 (germline): MDHEN, SYDVKM. CDR3 sequence: CASSSDTSGRILNEQFF. The CDR3 DNA reads as TGTGCCAGCAGTTCCGACACTAGCGGGAGGATCCTGAATGAGCAGTTCTTC.

This clone has only one observation. The chain links TRBV27 to TRBJ2-5; 13 nucleotides align to TRBD2. V shed 3 bases, J shed 3 bases, and the junction held 16 bases outside the gene matches. The CDR3 contains 20 residues. Germline V gene data show CDR1 as MNHEY and CDR2 as SMNVEV (reference sequence). CDR3 coding DNA: TGTGCCAGCAGTTTGTCGGGTTGGACTAGCGGGAGTCCTTCAAAAGAGACCCAGTACTTC. Translated: CASSLSGWTSGSPSKETQYF.

The genes are TRBV30 and TRBJ2-6; D might be TRBD1 (6 bases). Germline V gives CDR1 GTSNPN, CDR2 SVGIG (reference sequence). Deletions cut 0 bases from V and 0 bases from J, with 15 bases between. This CDR3 is 18 amino acids long. CDR3 in amino acids: CAWSVGGGRSSGANVLTF. For the CDR3, the DNA is TGTGCCTGGAGTGTTGGGGGCGGCAGGTCCTCTGGGGCCAACGTCCTGACTTTC.

This chain joins TRBV5-1 and TRBJ2-7, with 8 nucleotides matching TRBD1. The germline gives CDR1 SGHRS, CDR2 YFSETQ. The length of the CDR3 is 12 residues. V gave up 8 bases and J gave up 2 bases; unmatched junction bases: 3. CDR3 region: CASSTGAYEQYF. The CDR3 DNA reads as TGCGCCAGTTCGACAGGGGCCTACGAGCAGTACTTC.

The genes are TRBV7-3 and TRBJ2-3; 9 nucleotides match TRBD2. After removal of 4 bases from V and 1 base from J, the junction contained 6 bases not matched to a gene. The germline gives CDR1 SGHTA, CDR2 FQGTGA. The length of the CDR3 is 16 residues. This CDR3 reads CASSSLAGVGTDTQYF. CDR3 coding DNA: TGTGCCAGCAGCTCCTTAGCGGGAGTGGGCACAGATACGCAGTATTTT.

The CDR3 spells CASSWGQGSYEQYF. CDR3 nucleotide sequence: TGTGCCAGCAGCTGGGGACAGGGGTCCTACGAGCAGTACTTC. The chain links TRBV27 to TRBJ2-7, with 10 bases fitting TRBD1. This CDR3 region has 14 residues. Germline CDR1 MNHEY, CDR2 SMNVEV (reference sequence). Trimming removed 6 bases from V and 1 base from J; junction bases left unmatched: 3.